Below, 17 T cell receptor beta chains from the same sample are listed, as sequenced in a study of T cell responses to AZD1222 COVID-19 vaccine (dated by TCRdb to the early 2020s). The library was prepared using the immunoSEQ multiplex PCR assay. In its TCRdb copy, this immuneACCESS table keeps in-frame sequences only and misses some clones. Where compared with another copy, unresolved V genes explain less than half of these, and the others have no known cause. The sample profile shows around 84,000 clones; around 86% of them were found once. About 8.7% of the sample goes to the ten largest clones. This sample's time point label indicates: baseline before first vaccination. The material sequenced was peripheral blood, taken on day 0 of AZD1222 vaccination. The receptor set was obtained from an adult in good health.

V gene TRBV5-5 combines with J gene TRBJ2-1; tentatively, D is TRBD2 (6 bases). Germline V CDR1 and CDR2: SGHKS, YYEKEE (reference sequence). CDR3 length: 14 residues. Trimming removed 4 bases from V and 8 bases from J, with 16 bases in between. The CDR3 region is CASSQLAPLDEQFF. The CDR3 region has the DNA TGTGCCAGCAGCCAACTAGCCCCCCTCGATGAGCAGTTCTTC.

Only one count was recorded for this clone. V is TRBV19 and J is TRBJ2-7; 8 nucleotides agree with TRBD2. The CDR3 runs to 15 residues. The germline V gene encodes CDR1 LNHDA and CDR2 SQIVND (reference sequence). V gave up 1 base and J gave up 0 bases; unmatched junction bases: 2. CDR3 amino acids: CASSIGRGGSYEQYF. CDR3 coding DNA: TGTGCCAGTAGTATAGGTCGGGGGGGCTCCTACGAGCAGTACTTC. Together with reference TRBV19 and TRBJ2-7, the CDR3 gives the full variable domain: DGGITQSPKYLFRKEGQNVTLSCEQNLNHDAMYWYRQDPGQGLRLIYYSQIVNDFQKGDIAEGYSVSREKKESFPLTVTSAQKNPTAFYLCASSIGRGGSYEQYFGPGTRLTVT.

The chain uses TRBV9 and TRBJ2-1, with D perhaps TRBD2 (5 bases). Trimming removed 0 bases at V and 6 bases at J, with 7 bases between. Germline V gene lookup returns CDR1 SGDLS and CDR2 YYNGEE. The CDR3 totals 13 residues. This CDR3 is CASSVGGFNEQFF. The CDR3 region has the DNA TGTGCCAGCAGCGTAGGAGGGTTCAATGAGCAGTTCTTC.

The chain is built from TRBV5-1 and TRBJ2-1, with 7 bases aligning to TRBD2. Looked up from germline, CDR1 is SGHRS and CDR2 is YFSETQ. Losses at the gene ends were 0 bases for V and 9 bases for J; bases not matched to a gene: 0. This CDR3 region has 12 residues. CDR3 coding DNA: TGCGCCAGCAGCTTGGCTAGCGGTGAGCAGTTCTTC. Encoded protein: CASSLASGEQFF.

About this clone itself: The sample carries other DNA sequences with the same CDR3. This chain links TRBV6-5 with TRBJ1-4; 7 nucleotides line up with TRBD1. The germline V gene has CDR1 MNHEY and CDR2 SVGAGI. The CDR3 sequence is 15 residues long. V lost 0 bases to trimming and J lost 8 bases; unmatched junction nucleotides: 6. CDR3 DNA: TGTGCCAGCAGTTACTCCCGGACAGGAAACGAAAAACTGTTTTTT. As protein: CASSYSRTGNEKLFF.

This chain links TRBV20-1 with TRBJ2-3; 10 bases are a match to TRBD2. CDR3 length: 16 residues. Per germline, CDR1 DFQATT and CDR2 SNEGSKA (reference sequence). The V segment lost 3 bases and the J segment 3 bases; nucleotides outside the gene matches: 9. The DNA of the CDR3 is TGCAGTGCTAGTATAGGGCTGACTAGCGGGACAGATACGCAGTATTTT. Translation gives CSASIGLTSGTDTQYF.

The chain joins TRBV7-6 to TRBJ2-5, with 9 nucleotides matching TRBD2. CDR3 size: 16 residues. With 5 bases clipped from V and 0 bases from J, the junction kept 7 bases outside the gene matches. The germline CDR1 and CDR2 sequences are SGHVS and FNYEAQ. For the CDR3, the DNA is TGTGCCAGCAGCCAGCGGGAGGAACAGTACCAAGAGACCCAGTACTTC. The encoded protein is CASSQREEQYQETQYF. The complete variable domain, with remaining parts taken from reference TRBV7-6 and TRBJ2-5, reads GAGVSQSPRYKVTKRGQDVALRCDPISGHVSLYWYRQALGQGPEFLTYFNYEAQQDKSGLPNDRFSAERPEGSISTLTIQRTEQRDSAMYRCASSQREEQYQETQYFGPGTRLLVL.

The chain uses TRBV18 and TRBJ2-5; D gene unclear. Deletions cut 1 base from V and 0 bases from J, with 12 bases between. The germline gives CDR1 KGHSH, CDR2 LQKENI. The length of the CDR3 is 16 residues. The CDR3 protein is CASSPLGDGYQETQYF. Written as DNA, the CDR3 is TGTGCCAGCTCACCACTGGGTGACGGGTACCAAGAGACCCAGTACTTC.

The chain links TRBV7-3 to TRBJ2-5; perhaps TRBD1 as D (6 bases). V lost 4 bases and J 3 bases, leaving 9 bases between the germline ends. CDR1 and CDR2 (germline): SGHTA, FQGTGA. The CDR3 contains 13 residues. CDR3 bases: TGTGCCAGCAGCTCAGCAGGGGAAGAGACCCAGTACTTC. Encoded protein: CASSSAGEETQYF.

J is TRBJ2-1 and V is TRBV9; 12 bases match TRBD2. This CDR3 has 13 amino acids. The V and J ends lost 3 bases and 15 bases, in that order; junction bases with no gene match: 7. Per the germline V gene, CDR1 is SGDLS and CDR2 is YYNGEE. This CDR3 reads CASSGLAGGPRFF. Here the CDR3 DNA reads TGTGCCAGCAGCGGGCTAGCGGGAGGGCCTCGGTTCTTC.

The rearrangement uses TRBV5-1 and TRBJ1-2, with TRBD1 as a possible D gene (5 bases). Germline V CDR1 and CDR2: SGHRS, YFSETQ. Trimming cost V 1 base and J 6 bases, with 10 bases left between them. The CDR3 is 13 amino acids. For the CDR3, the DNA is TGCGCCAGCAGCTTGACCTCAGGGAATGGCTACACCTTC. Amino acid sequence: CASSLTSGNGYTF.

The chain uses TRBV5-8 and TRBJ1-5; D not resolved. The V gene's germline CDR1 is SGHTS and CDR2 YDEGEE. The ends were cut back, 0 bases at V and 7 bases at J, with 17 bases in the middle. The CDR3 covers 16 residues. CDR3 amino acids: CASSLDSIGYGQPQHF. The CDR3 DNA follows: TGTGCCAGCAGCTTGGACAGTATTGGGTACGGACAGCCCCAGCATTTT.

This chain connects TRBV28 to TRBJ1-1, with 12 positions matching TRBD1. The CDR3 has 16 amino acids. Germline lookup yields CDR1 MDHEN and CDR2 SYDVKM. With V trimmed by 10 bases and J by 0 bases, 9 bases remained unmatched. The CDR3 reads CAIAGTGGRMNTEAFF. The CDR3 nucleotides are TGTGCCATCGCCGGGACAGGGGGCCGAATGAACACTGAAGCTTTCTTT. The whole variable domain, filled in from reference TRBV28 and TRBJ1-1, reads DVKVTQSSRYLVKRTGEKVFLECVQDMDHENMFWYRQDPGLGLRLIYFSYDVKMKEKGDIPEGYSVSREKKERFSLILESASTNQTSMYLCAIAGTGGRMNTEAFFGQGTRLTVV.

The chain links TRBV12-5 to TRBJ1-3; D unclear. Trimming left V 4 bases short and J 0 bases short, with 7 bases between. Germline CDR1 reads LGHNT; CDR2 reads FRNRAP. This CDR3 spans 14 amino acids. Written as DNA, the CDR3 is TGTGCTAGTGGTTCAGGAAACTCTGGAAACACCATATATTTT. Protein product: CASGSGNSGNTIYF.

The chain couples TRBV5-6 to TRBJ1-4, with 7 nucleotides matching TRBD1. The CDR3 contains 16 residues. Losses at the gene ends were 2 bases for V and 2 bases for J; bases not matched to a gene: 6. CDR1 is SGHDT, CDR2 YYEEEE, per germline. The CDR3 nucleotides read TGTGCCAGCAGCTTCACAGGGGAGAATACTAATGAAAAACTGTTTTTT. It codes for CASSFTGENTNEKLFF.

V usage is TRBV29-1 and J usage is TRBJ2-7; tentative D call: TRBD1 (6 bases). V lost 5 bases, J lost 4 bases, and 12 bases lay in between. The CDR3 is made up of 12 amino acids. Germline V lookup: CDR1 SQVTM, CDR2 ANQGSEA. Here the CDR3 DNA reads TGCAGCGTTAGGGACACTTTATACGAGCAGTACTTC. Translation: CSVRDTLYEQYF.

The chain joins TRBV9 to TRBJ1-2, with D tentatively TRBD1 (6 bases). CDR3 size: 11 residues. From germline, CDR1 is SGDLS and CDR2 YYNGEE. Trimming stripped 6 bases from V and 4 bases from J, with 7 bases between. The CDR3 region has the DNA TGTGCCAGCACAGGGGCCTATGGCTACACCTTC. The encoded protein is CASTGAYGYTF.